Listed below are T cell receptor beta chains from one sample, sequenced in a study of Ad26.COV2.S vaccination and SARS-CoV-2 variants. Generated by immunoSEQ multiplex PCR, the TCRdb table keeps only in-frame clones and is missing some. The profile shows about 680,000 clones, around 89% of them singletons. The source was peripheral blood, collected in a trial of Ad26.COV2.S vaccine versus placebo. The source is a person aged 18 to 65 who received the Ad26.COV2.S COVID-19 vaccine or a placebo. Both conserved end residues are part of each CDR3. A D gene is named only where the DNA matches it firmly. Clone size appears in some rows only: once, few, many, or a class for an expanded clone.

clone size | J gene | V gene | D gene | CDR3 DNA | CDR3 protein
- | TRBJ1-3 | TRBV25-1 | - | TGTGCCAGCAGTGCAGGTACTGGAAACACCATATATTTT | CASSAGTGNTIYF
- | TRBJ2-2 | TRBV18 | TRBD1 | TGTGCCAGCTCACCATATGAGACAGGGTTGGCCGGGGAGCTGTTTTTT | CASSPYETGLAGELFF
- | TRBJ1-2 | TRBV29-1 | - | TGCAGCGTTGAAAGGGGATTCTATGGCTACACCTTC | CSVERGFYGYTF
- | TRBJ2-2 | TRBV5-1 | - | TGCGCCAGCAGCCCTGGAGGGACAGCCCCCGGGGAGCTGTTTTTT | CASSPGGTAPGELFF
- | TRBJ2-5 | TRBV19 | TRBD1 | TGTGCCAGCCGGGACAGGGGTGGCGAGACCCAGTACTTC | CASRDRGGETQYF
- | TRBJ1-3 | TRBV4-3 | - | TGCGCCAGCAGCCAAGATTGGGGAAACACCATATATTTT | CASSQDWGNTIYF
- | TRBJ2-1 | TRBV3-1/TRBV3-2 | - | TGTGCCAGCAGCCAAGAAGGGTTCTCCTACAATGAGCAGTTCTTC | CASSQEGFSYNEQFF
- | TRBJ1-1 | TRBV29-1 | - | TGCAGCGTTGACGGCAGCCGGACTCTGAACACTGAAGCTTTCTTT | CSVDGSRTLNTEAFF
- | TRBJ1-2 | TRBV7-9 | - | TGTGCCAGCAGCTTAGAGGGGGTCGGCTACACCTTC | CASSLEGVGYTF
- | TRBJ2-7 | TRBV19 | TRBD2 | TGTGCCAGTAGTCGGGTAGCGGGGGCCGTCTCCTACGAGCAGTACTTC | CASSRVAGAVSYEQYF
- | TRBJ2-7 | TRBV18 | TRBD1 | TGTGCCAGCTCACCGGACAGGGCAAGGTCCTACGAGCAGTACTTC | CASSPDRARSYEQYF
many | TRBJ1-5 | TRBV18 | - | TGTGCCAGCTCACCGGCGGGTCTCGGTCAGCCCCAGCATTTT | CASSPAGLGQPQHF
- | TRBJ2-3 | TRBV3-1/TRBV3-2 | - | TGTGCCAGCAGCCAAGCGAGCACAGATACGCAGTATTTT | CASSQASTDTQYF
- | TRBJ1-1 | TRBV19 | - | TGTGCCAGTAGTATAGATCAAGGGGGCACTGAAGCTTTCTTT | CASSIDQGGTEAFF
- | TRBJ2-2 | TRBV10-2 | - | TGCGCCAGCAGTGAGTCTGTAGGGCCCACCGGGGAGCTGTTTTTT | CASSESVGPTGELFF
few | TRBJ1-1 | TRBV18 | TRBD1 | TGTGCCAGCTCACCGACAGGGGAGGACACTGAAGCTTTCTTT | CASSPTGEDTEAFF
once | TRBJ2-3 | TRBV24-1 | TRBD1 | TGTGCCACCAGTGGAGGGGGAAAGGGGGCCACAGATACGCAGTATTTT | CATSGGGKGATDTQYF
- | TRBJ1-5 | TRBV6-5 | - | TGTGCCAGCAGTAAGGGGGGTACGGGCAATCAGCCCCAGCATTTT | CASSKGGTGNQPQHF
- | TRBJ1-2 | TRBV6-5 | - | TGTGCCAGCAGTTCAGGGACCGCTAACTATGGCTACACCTTC | CASSSGTANYGYTF
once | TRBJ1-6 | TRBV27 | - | TGTGCCAGCAGTTTGGGAACCAATTCACCCCTCCACTTT | CASSLGTNSPLHF
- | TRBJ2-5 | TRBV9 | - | TGTGCCAGCTCCCAGGGGGTAGCGGGGTACCTGACCCAGTACTTC | CASSQGVAGYLTQYF
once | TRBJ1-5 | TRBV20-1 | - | TGCAGTGCCAGTACGTGGGACTTCAATCAGCCCCAGCATTTT | CSASTWDFNQPQHF
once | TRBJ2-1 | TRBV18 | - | TGTGCCAGCTCACCACCGGGTCGTGCGACGACGAACTTCAATGAGCAGTTCTTC | CASSPPGRATTNFNEQFF
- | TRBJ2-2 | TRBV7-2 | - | TGTGCCAGCAGCTTAGCGTCGGGTGCGAACACCGGGGAGCTGTTTTTT | CASSLASGANTGELFF
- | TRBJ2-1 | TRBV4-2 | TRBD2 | TGTGCCAGCAGCCAAGGGCGGGGGGGCGTGTACAATGAGCAGTTCTTC | CASSQGRGGVYNEQFF
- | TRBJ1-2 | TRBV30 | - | TGTGCCTGGGCCCCCGGGGGGTTTAACTATGGCTACACCTTC | CAWAPGGFNYGYTF
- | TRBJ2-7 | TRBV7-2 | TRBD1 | TGTGCCAGCAGCCCAGTCCCGGGACAGGGGGGCGAGCAGTACTTC | CASSPVPGQGGEQYF
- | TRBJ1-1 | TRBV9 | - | TGTGCCAGCAGCGGCGGGACACCCCAAGGCAACACTGAAGCTTTCTTT | CASSGGTPQGNTEAFF
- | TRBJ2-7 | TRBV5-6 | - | TGTGCCAGCAGCTTGGCAGGGGCCCCGGCCTACGAGCAGTACTTC | CASSLAGAPAYEQYF
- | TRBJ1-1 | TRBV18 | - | TGTGCCAGCTCACCAACCGGGGAGTATGAAGCTTTCTTT | CASSPTGEYEAFF
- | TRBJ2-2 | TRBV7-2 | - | TGTGCCAGCAGTCATACCGGGACGGCGAACACCGGGGAGCTGTTTTTT | CASSHTGTANTGELFF
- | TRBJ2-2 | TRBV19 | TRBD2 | TGTGCCAGTAGTGTGAGGGCACTAGCGGGAGTTTCCGGGGAGCTGTTTTTT | CASSVRALAGVSGELFF
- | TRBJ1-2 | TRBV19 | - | TGTGCCAGTAGTACCCCTACAGGGACCGGCTATGGCTACACCTTC | CASSTPTGTGYGYTF
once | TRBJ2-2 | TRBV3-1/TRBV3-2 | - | TGTGCCAGCAGTACCTTGGGAGGCGGGGAGCTGTTTTTT | CASSTLGGGELFF
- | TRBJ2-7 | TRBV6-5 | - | TGTGCCAGCAGATCCCGGGACACCTCCTACGAGCAGTACTTC | CASRSRDTSYEQYF